What follows is one T cell receptor (beta chain) and its context. The data stem from a study of long-term antiretroviral therapy in people with HIV. The CDR3 contains 13 residues. Trimming took 1 base from V and 6 from J, leaving 6 bases between them. The V gene's germline CDR1 is SNHLY and CDR2 FYNNEI. Running of the v3.0 immunoSEQ assay took place at survey level. What sequencing targeted per sample was about 35,000-55,000 T-cell genomes. Generated by immunoSEQ multiplex PCR, the TCRdb table keeps only in-frame clones and is missing some. The sample records tens of thousands of clones, more than 75% being singletons.

The chain recombines TRBV2 with TRBJ2-2; D gene uncertain. The TCR sequence derives from a man aged 55 to 69 with HIV. The sequenced sample was unsorted PBMCs, obtained 2.3 years after starting antiretroviral therapy. CDR3 loop: CASSEVGSGELFF. CDR3 nucleotides: TGTGCCAGCAGTGAAGTAGGGTCCGGGGAGCTGTTTTTT.